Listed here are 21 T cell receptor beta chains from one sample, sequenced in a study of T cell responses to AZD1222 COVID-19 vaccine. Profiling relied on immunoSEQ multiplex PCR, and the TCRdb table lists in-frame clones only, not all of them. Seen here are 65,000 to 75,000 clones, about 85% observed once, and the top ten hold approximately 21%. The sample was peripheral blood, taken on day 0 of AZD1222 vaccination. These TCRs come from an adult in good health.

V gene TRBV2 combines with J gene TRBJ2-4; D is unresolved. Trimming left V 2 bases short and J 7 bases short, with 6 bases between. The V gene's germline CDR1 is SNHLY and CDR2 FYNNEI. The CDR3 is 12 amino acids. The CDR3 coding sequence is TGTGCCAGCAGTGAAAGGCCTAACATTCAGTACTTC. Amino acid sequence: CASSERPNIQYF.

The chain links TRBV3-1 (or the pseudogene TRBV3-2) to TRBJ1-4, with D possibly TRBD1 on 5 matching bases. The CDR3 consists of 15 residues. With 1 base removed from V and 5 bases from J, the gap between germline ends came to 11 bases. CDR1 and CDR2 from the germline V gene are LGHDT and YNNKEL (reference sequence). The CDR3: CASSQGGGQNEKLFF. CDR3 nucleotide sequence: TGTGCCAGCAGCCAAGGGGGTGGACAAAATGAAAAACTGTTTTTT.

Written as DNA, the CDR3 is TGTGCCAGCAGCCACCCACTCGGACAGGACGAGCAGTACTTC. Amino acid sequence: CASSHPLGQDEQYF. The V call is TRBV3-1 (or the pseudogene TRBV3-2), the J call TRBJ2-7, with 7 bases lining up with TRBD1. The germline V gene has CDR1 LGHDT and CDR2 YNNKEL (reference sequence). V shed 3 bases, J shed 5 bases, and the junction held 7 bases outside the gene matches. CDR3 length equals 14 residues.

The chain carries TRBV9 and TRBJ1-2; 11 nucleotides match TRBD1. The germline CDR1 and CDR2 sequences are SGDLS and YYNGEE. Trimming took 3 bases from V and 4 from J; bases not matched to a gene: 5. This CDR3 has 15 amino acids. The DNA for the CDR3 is TGTGCCAGCAGCGCTGGGACAGGGGGTGGCTATGGCTACACCTTC. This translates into CASSAGTGGGYGYTF.

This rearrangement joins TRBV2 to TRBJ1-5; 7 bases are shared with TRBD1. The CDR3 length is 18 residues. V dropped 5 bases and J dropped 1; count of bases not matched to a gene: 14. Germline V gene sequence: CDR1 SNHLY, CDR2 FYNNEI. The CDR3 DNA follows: TGTGCCAGCAGTTTACAGGGGAGGACCTTGAGAAGCAATCAGCCCCAGCATTTT. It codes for CASSLQGRTLRSNQPQHF.

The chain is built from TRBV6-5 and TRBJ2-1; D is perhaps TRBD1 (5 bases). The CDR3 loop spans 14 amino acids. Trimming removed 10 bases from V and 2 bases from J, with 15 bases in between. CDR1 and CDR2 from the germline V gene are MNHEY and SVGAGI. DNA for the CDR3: TGTGCCACCGCCCCAGGGTGGGCCTACAATGAGCAGTTCTTC. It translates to CATAPGWAYNEQFF.

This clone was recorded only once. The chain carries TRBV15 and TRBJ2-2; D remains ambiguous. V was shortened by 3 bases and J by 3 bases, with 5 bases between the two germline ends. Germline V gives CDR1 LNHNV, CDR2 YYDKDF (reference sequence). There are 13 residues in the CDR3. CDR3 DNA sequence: TGTGCCACCAGCAGGGCTTACACCGGGGAGCTGTTTTTT. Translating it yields CATSRAYTGELFF.

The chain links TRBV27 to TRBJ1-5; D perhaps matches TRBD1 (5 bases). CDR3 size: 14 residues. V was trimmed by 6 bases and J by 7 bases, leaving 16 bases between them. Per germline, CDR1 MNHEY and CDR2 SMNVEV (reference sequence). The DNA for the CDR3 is TGTGCCAGCAGGACCGGGGGACGGGGCCAGCCCCAGCATTTT. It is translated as CASRTGGRGQPQHF.

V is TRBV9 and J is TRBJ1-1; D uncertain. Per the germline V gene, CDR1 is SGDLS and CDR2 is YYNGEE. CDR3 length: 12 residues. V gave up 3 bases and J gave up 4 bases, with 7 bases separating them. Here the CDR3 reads CASSGIGTEAFF. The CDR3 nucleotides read TGTGCCAGCAGCGGCATAGGCACTGAAGCTTTCTTT.

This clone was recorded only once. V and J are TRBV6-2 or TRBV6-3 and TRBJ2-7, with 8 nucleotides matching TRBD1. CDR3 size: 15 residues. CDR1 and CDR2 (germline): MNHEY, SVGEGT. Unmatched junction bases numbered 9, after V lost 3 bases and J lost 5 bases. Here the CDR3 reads CASSYFRDRQNEQYF. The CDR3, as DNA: TGTGCCAGCAGTTATTTCCGGGACAGGCAGAACGAGCAGTACTTC.

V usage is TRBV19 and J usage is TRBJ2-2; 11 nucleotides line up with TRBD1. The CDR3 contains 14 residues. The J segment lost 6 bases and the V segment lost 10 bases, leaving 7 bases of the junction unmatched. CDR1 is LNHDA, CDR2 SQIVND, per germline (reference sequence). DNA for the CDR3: TGTGCCACCGGGGGGACAGGGGGATCCGGGGAGCTGTTTTTT. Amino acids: CATGGTGGSGELFF.

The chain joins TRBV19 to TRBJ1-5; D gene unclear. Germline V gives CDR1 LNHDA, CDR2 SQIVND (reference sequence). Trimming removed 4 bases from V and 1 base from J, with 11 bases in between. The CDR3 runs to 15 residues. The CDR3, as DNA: TGTGCCAGTAGTAGCACTCGGGGAAGCAATCAGCCCCAGCATTTT. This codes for CASSSTRGSNQPQHF. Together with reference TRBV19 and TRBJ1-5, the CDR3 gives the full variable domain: DGGITQSPKYLFRKEGQNVTLSCEQNLNHDAMYWYRQDPGQGLRLIYYSQIVNDFQKGDIAEGYSVSREKKESFPLTVTSAQKNPTAFYLCASSSTRGSNQPQHFGDGTRLSIL.

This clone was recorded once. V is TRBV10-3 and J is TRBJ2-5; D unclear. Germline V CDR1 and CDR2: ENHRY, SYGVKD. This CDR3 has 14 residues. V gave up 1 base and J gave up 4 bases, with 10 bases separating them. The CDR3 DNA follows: TGTGCCATCAGTGAGTGGGAAGGGCGAGAGACCCAGTACTTC. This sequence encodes CAISEWEGRETQYF.

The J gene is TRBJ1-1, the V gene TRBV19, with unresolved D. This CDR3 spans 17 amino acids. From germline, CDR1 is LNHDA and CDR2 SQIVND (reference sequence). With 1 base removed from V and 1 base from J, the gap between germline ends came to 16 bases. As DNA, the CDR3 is TGTGCCAGTAGTATAGTGTCAATTGGGCACCCGAACACTGAAGCTTTCTTT. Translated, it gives CASSIVSIGHPNTEAFF. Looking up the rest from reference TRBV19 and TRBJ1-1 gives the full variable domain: DGGITQSPKYLFRKEGQNVTLSCEQNLNHDAMYWYRQDPGQGLRLIYYSQIVNDFQKGDIAEGYSVSREKKESFPLTVTSAQKNPTAFYLCASSIVSIGHPNTEAFFGQGTRLTVV.

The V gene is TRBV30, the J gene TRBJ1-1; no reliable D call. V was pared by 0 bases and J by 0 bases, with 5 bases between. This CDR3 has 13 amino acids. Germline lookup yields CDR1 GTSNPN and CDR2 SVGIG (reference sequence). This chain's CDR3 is CAWSVWLNTEAFF. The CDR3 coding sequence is TGTGCCTGGAGTGTTTGGCTGAACACTGAAGCTTTCTTT.

The CDR3 spells CASRTSSPGWDEQFF. DNA of the CDR3: TGTGCCAGCAGAACGAGTTCGCCGGGGTGGGATGAGCAGTTCTTC. The chain has TRBV6-6 and TRBJ2-1; TRBD2 is a possible D gene (5 bases). The germline CDR1 and CDR2 sequences are MNHNY and SVGAGI (reference sequence). CDR3 length: 15 residues. The V and J ends lost 6 bases and 8 bases respectively, with 20 bases between them.

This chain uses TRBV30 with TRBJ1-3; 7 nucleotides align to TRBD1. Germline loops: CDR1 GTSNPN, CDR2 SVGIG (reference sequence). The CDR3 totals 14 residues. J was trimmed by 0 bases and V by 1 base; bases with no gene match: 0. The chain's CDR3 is CAWSEGASGNTIYF. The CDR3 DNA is TGTGCCTGGAGTGAGGGGGCCTCTGGAAACACCATATATTTT. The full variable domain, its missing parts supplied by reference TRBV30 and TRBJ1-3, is SQTIHQWPATLVQPVGSPLSLECTVEGTSNPNLYWYRQAAGRGLQLLFYSVGIGQISSEVPQNLSASRPQDRQFILSSKKLLLSDSGFYLCAWSEGASGNTIYFGEGSWLTVV.

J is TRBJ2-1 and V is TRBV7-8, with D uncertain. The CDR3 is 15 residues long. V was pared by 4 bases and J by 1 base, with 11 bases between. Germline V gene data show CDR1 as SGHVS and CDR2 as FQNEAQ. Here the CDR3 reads CASSSLFESYNEQFF. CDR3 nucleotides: TGTGCCAGCAGCTCCCTTTTCGAATCCTACAATGAGCAGTTCTTC.

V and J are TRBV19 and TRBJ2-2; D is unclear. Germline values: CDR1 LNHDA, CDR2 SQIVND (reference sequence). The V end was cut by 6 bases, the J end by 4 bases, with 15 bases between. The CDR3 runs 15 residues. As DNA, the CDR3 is TGTGCCAGTAGCCCTTTGTCGGGTTCCACCGGGGAGCTGTTTTTT. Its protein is CASSPLSGSTGELFF. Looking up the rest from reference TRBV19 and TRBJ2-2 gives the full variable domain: DGGITQSPKYLFRKEGQNVTLSCEQNLNHDAMYWYRQDPGQGLRLIYYSQIVNDFQKGDIAEGYSVSREKKESFPLTVTSAQKNPTAFYLCASSPLSGSTGELFFGEGSRLTVL.

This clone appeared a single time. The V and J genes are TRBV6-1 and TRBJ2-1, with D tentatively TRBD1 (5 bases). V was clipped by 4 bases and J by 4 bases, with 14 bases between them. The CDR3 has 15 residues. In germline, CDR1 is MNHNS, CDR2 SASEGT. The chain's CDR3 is CASSAQVSGYNEQFF. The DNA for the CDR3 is TGTGCCAGCAGTGCACAGGTGAGTGGGTACAATGAGCAGTTCTTC.

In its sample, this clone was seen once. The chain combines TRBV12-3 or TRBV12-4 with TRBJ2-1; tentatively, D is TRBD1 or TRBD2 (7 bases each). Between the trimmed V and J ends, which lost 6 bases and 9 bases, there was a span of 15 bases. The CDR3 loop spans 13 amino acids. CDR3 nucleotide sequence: TGTGCCAGCAGATTGGGAGGGGGCGGTGAGCAGTTCTTC. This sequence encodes CASRLGGGGEQFF.